This T cell receptor beta chain appears in the sequencing data of a study of blood T cell repertoires in COVID-19. Looking at the study overall: PBMCs, B-cell-depleted T cells, or T cells were the source of the cDNA or gDNA that made up the material.

Germline assignment: CDR1 LNHDA and CDR2 SQIVND (reference sequence). This CDR3 has 13 residues. Trimming pared 3 bases from V and 8 bases from J, leaving 13 bases between. Here immunoSEQ multiplex PCR was the method, and the copy in TCRdb shows in-frame clones only, minus some. This table has under 300,000 clones, 86% appearing once. The clonotype originates from a man aged 25-40 years who had recovered from COVID-19. V and J are TRBV19 and TRBJ1-2, with unresolved D. Sequenced: peripheral blood. CDR3 coding DNA: TGTGCCAGTAGTATGCGGTCGGGTTTAGGCTACACCTTC. Translated: CASSMRSGLGYTF.